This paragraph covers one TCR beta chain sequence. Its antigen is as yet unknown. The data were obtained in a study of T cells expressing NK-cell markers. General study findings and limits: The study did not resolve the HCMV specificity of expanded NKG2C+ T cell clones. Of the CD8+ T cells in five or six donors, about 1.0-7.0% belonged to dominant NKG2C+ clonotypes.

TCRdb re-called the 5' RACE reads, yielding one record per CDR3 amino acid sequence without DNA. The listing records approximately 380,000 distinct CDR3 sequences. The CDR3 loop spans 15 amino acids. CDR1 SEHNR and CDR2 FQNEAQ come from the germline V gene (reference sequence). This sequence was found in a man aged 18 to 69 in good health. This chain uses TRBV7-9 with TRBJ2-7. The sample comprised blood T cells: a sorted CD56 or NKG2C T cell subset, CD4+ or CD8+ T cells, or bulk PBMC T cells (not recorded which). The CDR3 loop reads CASSRGGDLSLEQYF.